Many counts were recorded for the clone carrying this T cell receptor (beta chain). Its antigen is still unknown. CDR3 length equals 15 residues. Germline V gene lookup returns CDR1 ENHRY and CDR2 SYGVKD. Trimming stripped 3 bases from V and 4 bases from J, with 16 bases between. This record belongs to a study of CD8 T cells in ankylosing spondylitis. General observations from the study: Ankylosing spondylitis blood appeared to carry a characteristic TCR beta motif of roughly eight highly homologous variants.

Using its own MiXCR run on the 5' RACE reads, TCRdb lists one record per CDR3 protein. The profile covers some 270,000 distinct CDR3 sequences, with roughly a third appearing a single time and about 4.2% taken by the ten largest. The chain is built from TRBV10-3 and TRBJ2-7; D may be TRBD1 (8 bases). This clonotype originated in a male donor with ankylosing spondylitis or in good health (not recorded which). Sequences were obtained from blood, either unsorted or a sorted T cell fraction (not recorded which). As DNA, the CDR3 is TGTGCCATCAGTGATTCGACAGGGGAGGGGTACGAGCAGTACTTC. Translated: CAISDSTGEGYEQYF.